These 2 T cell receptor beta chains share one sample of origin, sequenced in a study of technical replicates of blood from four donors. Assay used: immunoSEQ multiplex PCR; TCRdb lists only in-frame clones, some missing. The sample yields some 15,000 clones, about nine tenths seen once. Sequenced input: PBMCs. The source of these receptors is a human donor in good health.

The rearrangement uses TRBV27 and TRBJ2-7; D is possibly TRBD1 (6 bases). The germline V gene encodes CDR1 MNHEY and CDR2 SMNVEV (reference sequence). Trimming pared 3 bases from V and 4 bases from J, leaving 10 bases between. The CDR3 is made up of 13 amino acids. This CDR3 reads CASSFARGYEQYF. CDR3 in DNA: TGTGCCAGCAGTTTCGCCAGGGGATACGAGCAGTACTTC.

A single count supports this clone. The CDR3 protein is CASRKSGSSTDTQYF. DNA for the CDR3: TGTGCCAGCAGAAAAAGCGGGTCTAGCACAGATACGCAGTATTTT. The chain uses TRBV27 and TRBJ2-3, with D possibly TRBD2 on 6 matching bases. Germline assignment: CDR1 MNHEY and CDR2 SMNVEV (reference sequence). The CDR3 has 15 amino acids. The V gene lost 6 bases and the J gene lost 0 bases, with 13 bases spanning the gap.